This T cell receptor (beta chain) was sequenced in a study of cytomegalovirus exposure and HLA in healthy donors. General study points: As was reported, the HLA-A and HLA-B alleles of most subjects were accurately predicted from TCR beta sequences. The study flagged around 150 TCR beta chains as cytomegalovirus-associated.

Amplification used 60 Vbeta primers and 13 Jbeta primers. TCRdb's copy holds only in-frame clones and misses some; the assay was immunoSEQ multiplex PCR. The sample consists of about 130,000 clones, less than 85% of them appearing once. As to this clone: Its antigen is still unknown.

The sample consisted of PBMCs. This receptor was taken from a man aged 40-49 years in good health and CMV-seronegative.

Here the CDR3 DNA reads TGTGCCTGGAATGGAGTCACAAATAATTCACCCCTCCACTTT. Amino acid sequence: CAWNGVTNNSPLHF. The V and J genes are TRBV30 and TRBJ1-6; no firm D call. Germline V CDR1 and CDR2: GTSNPN, SVGIG (reference sequence). This CDR3 contains 14 residues. V was shortened by 4 bases and J by 5 bases, with 12 bases between the two germline ends. Combining the CDR3 with reference TRBV30 and TRBJ1-6 gives the whole variable domain SQTIHQWPATLVQPVGSPLSLECTVEGTSNPNLYWYRQAAGRGLQLLFYSVGIGQISSEVPQNLSASRPQDRQFILSSKKLLLSDSGFYLCAWNGVTNNSPLHFGNGTRLTVT.